These T cell receptor beta chains were read from a single sample in a study of cytomegalovirus exposure and HLA in healthy donors. Measured with immunoSEQ multiplex PCR; TCRdb has only the in-frame clones, and not every one. The sample contains some 190,000 clones, 75% to 90% of which appear only once. Sequencing was performed on PBMCs. The origin of the receptors is a woman aged 30 to 39 in good health and CMV-seronegative. Each CDR3 is given with its conserved first and last residue. The D gene is left open where the match is weak. A row's size may be missing; if present it is once, few, many or a size class.

v_call	j_call	d_call	clone_size	cdr3_nt	cdr3_aa
TRBV9	TRBJ2-1	TRBD2	few	TGTGCCAGCAGCCGTCTTAGCGGGAGGGCCGGTGAGCAGTTCTTC	CASSRLSGRAGEQFF
TRBV5-4	TRBJ2-3	.	.	TGTGCCAGCAGCTTGGTGGGCAGTAGCACAGATACGCAGTATTTT	CASSLVGSSTDTQYF
TRBV13	TRBJ2-2	.	.	TGTGCCAGCAGCTTAAGGGCAGGGTGGGGCACCGGGGAGCTGTTTTTT	CASSLRAGWGTGELFF
TRBV5-1	TRBJ2-3	TRBD2	.	TGCGCCAGCAGCTTGGGACTAGCGGAGATCACAGATACGCAGTATTTT	CASSLGLAEITDTQYF
TRBV28	TRBJ1-1	.	.	TGTGCCAGCAGTTTAATCCCGGTTCGCCTTTTGAACACTGAAGCTTTCTTT	CASSLIPVRLLNTEAFF
TRBV11-2	TRBJ2-7	TRBD1	.	TGTGCCAGCAGCTTAAGCCCAGACAGGGGGCCGTACGAGCAGTACTTC	CASSLSPDRGPYEQYF
TRBV19	TRBJ2-7	TRBD2	.	TGTGCCAGTGGGAGGGGATCCTACGAGCAGTACTTC	CASGRGSYEQYF
TRBV2	TRBJ2-3	TRBD2	.	TGTGCCAGCAGTGAAATAAGCGGGAACGCAGATACGCAGTATTTT	CASSEISGNADTQYF
TRBV6-6	TRBJ2-2	TRBD1	.	TGTGCCAGCAGTCTCCGGGACAGGGGCCAGGAGCTGTTTTTT	CASSLRDRGQELFF
TRBV6-5	TRBJ2-5	TRBD1	few	TGTGCCAGCAGTCCAGGGGGCGTCGGGACCCAGTACTTC	CASSPGGVGTQYF
TRBV29-1	TRBJ2-4	TRBD1	.	TGCAGCGTTCTGACAGGGGTAGGGAACATTCAGTACTTC	CSVLTGVGNIQYF
TRBV9	TRBJ2-5	TRBD2	.	TGTGCCAGCACCACGAGGGACGGACTAGCGGGAGGGCCGGGGCAAGAGACCCAGTACTTC	CASTTRDGLAGGPGQETQYF
TRBV19	TRBJ1-1	TRBD1	.	TGTGCCAGTAGTAGCTCCGGGACAGGGCTGAACACTGAAGCTTTCTTT	CASSSSGTGLNTEAFF
TRBV5-1	TRBJ2-3	.	.	TGCGCCAGCAGCTTCGACGGAGGCACAGATACGCAGTATTTT	CASSFDGGTDTQYF
TRBV28	TRBJ2-7	TRBD1	once	TGTGCCAGCAGTTTAGGTGGACAGGGGTCCTACGAGCAGTACTTC	CASSLGGQGSYEQYF
TRBV29-1	TRBJ2-5	TRBD1	.	TGCAGCGTTGAGGGACAGGGGTTGCAGACCCAGTACTTC	CSVEGQGLQTQYF
TRBV9	TRBJ2-3	TRBD2	.	TGTGCCAGCAGCGTAGGACTAGCGGGGGGTACAGATACGCAGTATTTT	CASSVGLAGGTDTQYF
TRBV7-9	TRBJ1-1	.	once	TGTGCCAGCAGCTCTCAGGGTACCACTGAAGCTTTCTTT	CASSSQGTTEAFF
TRBV2	TRBJ2-5	TRBD1	.	TGTGCCAGCAGTGAAGACAGGGGGCTTGAGACCCAGTACTTC	CASSEDRGLETQYF
TRBV28	TRBJ2-7	.	.	TGTGCCACCCGGTTAGTCTTCTCCTACGAGCAGTACTTC	CATRLVFSYEQYF
TRBV23-1	TRBJ2-5	TRBD1	.	TGCGCCAGCACCATGGGGACAGGGGGCGCCCCGGAGACCCAGTACTTC	CASTMGTGGAPETQYF
TRBV19	TRBJ2-2	TRBD2	.	TGTGCCAGTAGCAAGACGGGAGGACTGAACACCGGGGAGCTGTTTTTT	CASSKTGGLNTGELFF
TRBV7-2	TRBJ2-5	TRBD1	.	TGTGCCAGCAGCTTCACGACAGGGAAAGAGACCCAGTACTTC	CASSFTTGKETQYF
TRBV6-1	TRBJ2-7	.	.	TGTGCCAGCAGTATGGAGGGGATACCCAACGAGCAGTACTTC	CASSMEGIPNEQYF
TRBV28	TRBJ2-7	TRBD1	.	TGTGCCAGCAGTCTACCCTTGCCGAACAGGGGAAAAAGGTCCTACAAGCAGTACTTC	CASSLPLPNRGKRSYKQYF
TRBV9	TRBJ2-1	TRBD2	.	TGTGCCAGCAGCGCGGCTAGCGGGTACAATGAGCAGTTCTTC	CASSAASGYNEQFF
TRBV25-1	TRBJ2-7	.	.	TGTGCCAGCAGTGAGGGGCTTATAGAAAGGGGGCAGTACTTC	CASSEGLIERGQYF
TRBV5-6	TRBJ1-2	.	.	TGTGCCAGCATTGTAGGGGGGGACTATGGCTACACCTTC	CASIVGGDYGYTF
TRBV11-2	TRBJ2-1	.	.	TGTGCCAGCAGCCCCGGATCCCTCGGGTCCTACAATGAGCAGTTCTTC	CASSPGSLGSYNEQFF
TRBV5-4	TRBJ2-7	TRBD1	once	TGTGCCAGCAGCTTGGCAGGGGGCGAATCCTACGAGCAGTACTTC	CASSLAGGESYEQYF
TRBV11-3	TRBJ2-1	TRBD2	.	TGTGCCAGCAGCTTAGGGGAGGCGGGAGTTGGCAATGAGCAGTTCTTC	CASSLGEAGVGNEQFF
TRBV11-2	TRBJ2-1	.	.	TGTGCCAGCAGCTTACTAGAATATGAGCAGTTCTTC	CASSLLEYEQFF
TRBV6-1	TRBJ2-6	.	.	TGTGCCAGCAGGACGACTTGGTCCGGGGCCAACGTCCTGACTTTC	CASRTTWSGANVLTF
TRBV28	TRBJ1-1	.	once	TGTGCCAGCAGTGTGGGGGGCACTGAAGCTTTCTTT	CASSVGGTEAFF
TRBV11-2	TRBJ2-1	.	.	TGTGCCAGCAGCCGGGGGGCTCTATCCTACAATGAGCAGTTCTTC	CASSRGALSYNEQFF
TRBV27	TRBJ2-2	.	.	TGTGCCAGCAGTCCCATGAACACCGGGGAGCTGTTTTTT	CASSPMNTGELFF
TRBV28	TRBJ2-1	TRBD2	.	TGTGCCAGCAGTCGCATCGGGACTAGCGGGAGTAATGAGCAGTTCTTC	CASSRIGTSGSNEQFF
TRBV7-3	TRBJ2-5	.	.	TGTGCCAGCAGCAGGGGGGGGTCGCAAGAGACCCAGTACTTC	CASSRGGSQETQYF
TRBV7-2	TRBJ2-1	TRBD2	.	TGTGCCAGCAGCTTAGAAGCGGGATTCAGTGAGCAGTTCTTC	CASSLEAGFSEQFF
TRBV28	TRBJ2-7	TRBD1	.	TGTGCCAGCAGCTCCGGACAGGGCTACGAGCAGTACTTC	CASSSGQGYEQYF
TRBV29-1	TRBJ2-5	.	.	TGCAGCGTTATAGGCAGGGGGGATTCCCAAGAGACCCAGTACTTC	CSVIGRGDSQETQYF
TRBV28	TRBJ2-7	TRBD2	.	TGTGCCAGCCTAGCGGGAGGGCCCTACGAGCAGTACTTC	CASLAGGPYEQYF
TRBV6-1	TRBJ1-4	.	.	TGTGCCAGCAGTGAAGGACAGCTCCTGTTTTTT	CASSEGQLLFF